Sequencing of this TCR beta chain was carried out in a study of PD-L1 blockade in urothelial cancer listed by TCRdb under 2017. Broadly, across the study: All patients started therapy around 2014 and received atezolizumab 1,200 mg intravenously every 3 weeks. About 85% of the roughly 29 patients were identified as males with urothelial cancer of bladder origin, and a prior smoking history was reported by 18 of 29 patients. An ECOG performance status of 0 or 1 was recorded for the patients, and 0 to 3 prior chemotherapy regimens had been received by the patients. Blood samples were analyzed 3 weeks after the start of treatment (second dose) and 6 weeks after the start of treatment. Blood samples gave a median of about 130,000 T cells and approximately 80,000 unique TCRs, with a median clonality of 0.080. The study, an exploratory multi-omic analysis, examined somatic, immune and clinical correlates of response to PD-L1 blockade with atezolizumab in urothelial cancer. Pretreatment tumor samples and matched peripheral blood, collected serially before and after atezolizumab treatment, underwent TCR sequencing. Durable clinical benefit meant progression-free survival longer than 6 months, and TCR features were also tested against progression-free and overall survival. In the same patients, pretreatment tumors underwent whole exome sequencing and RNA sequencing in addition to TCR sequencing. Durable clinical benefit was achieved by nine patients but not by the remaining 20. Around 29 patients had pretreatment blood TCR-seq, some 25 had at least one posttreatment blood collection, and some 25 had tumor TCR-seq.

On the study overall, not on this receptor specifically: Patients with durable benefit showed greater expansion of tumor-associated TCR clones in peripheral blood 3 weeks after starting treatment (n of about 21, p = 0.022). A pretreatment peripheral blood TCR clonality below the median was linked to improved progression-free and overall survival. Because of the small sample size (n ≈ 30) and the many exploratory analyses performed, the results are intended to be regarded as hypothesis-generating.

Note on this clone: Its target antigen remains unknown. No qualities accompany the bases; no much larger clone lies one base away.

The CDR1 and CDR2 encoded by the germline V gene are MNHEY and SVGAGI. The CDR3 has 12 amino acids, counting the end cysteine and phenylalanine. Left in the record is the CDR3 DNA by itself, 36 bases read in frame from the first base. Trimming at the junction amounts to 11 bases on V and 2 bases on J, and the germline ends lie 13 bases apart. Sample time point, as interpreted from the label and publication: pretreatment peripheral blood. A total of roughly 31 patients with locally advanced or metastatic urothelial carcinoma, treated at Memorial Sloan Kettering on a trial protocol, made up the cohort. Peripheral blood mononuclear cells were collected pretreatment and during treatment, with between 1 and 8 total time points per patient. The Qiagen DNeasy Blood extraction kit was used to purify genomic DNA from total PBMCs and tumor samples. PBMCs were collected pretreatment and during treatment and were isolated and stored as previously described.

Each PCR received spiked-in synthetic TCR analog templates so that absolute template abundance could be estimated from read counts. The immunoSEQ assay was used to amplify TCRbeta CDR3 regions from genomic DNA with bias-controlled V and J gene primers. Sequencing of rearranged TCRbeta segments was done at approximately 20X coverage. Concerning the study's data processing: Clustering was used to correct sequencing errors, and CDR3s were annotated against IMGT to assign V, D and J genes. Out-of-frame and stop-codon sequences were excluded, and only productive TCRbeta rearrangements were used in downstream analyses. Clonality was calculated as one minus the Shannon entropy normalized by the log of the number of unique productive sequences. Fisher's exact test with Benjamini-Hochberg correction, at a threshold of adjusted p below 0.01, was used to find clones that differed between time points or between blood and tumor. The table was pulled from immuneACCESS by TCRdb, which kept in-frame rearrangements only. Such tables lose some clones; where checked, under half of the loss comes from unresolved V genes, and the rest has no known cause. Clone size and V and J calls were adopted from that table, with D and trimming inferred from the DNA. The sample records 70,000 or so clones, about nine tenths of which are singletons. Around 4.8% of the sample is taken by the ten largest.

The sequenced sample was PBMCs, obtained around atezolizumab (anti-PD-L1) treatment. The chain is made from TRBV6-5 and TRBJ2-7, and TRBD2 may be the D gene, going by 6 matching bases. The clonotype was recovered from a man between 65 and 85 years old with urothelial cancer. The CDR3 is CALGGPPYEQYF. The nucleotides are TGTGCCCTGGGAGGACCTCCCTACGAGCAGTACTTC.